This TCR beta chain was sequenced during a study of cytomegalovirus exposure and HLA in healthy donors. Notes on the study in general: CMV antigen specificity of three CMV-associated chains was confirmed in vitro.

As to this clone: What it recognizes is unknown.

Primers: 60 Vbeta forward and 13 Jbeta reverse. Method: immunoSEQ multiplex PCR; TCRdb's copy keeps in-frame clones and lacks some. The sample records under 200,000 clones, about 80% being singletons. Trimming cost V 0 bases and J 6 bases, with 9 bases left between them. CDR3 length: 14 residues. The germline CDR1 and CDR2 sequences are SGHRS and YFSETQ. The receptor comes from a man in his 60s in good health and CMV-seronegative. This sequence joins TRBV5-1 and TRBJ2-2, with a tentative D call TRBD2 (6 bases). Specimen: PBMCs. This CDR3 reads CASSLDGGSGELFF. CDR3 DNA: TGCGCCAGCAGCTTGGATGGGGGGTCCGGGGAGCTGTTTTTT.